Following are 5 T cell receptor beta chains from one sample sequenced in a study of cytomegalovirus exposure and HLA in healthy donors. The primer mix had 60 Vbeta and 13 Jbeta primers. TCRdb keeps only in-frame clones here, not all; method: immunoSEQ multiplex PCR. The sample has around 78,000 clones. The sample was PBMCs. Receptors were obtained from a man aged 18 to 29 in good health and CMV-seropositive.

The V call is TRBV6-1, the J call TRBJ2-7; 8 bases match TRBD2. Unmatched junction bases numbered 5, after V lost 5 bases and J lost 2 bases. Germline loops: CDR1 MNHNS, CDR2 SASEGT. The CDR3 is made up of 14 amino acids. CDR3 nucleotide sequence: TGTGCCAGCAGTACTACTAGCGGAGCCTACGAGCAGTACTTC. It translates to CASSTTSGAYEQYF.

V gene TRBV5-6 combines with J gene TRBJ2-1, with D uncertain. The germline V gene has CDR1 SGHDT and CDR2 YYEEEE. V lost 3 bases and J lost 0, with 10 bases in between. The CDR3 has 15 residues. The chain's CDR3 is CASSSLVNSYNEQFF. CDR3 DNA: TGTGCCAGCAGCTCCTTAGTTAACTCCTACAATGAGCAGTTCTTC.

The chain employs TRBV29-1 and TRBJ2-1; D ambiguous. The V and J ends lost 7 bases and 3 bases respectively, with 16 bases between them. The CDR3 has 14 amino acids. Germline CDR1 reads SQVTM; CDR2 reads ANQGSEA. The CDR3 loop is CSGRSSEVYNEQFF. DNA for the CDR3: TGCAGCGGCCGATCGAGCGAGGTCTACAATGAGCAGTTCTTC.

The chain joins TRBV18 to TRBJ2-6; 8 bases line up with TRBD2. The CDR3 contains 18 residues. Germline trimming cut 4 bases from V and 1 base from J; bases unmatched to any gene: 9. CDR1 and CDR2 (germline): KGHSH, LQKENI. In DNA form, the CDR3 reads TGTGCCAGCTCACGGACCGGGGGGGGCCTTTCTGGGGCCAACGTCCTGACTTTC. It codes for CASSRTGGGLSGANVLTF.

CDR3 coding DNA: TGTGCCAGCAGTGAAGCAGCGGGGGGCGGTAGCTATGGCTACACCTTC. Translating it yields CASSEAAGGGSYGYTF. The chain employs TRBV6-1 and TRBJ1-2, with D tentatively TRBD1 (6 bases). V was clipped by 0 bases and J by 4 bases, with 15 bases between them. CDR3 length equals 16 residues. Germline CDR1 MNHNS, CDR2 SASEGT.